This TCR beta chain is drawn from a study of blood T cell repertoires in COVID-19. V dropped 2 bases and J dropped 3 bases, with 10 bases sitting between them. CDR1 is MNHEY, CDR2 SMNVEV, per germline (reference sequence). The CDR3 is 15 residues long. Profiled with immunoSEQ multiplex PCR; TCRdb holds only in-frame clones, not every one. The table shows some 290,000 clones, with nearly 90% occurring only once. The specimen sequenced was peripheral blood. This rearrangement joins TRBV27 to TRBJ1-4, with TRBD1 as a possible D gene (6 bases). This TCR was recovered from a woman aged 40 to 50 with COVID-19, enrolled during active disease. The CDR3 protein is CASSLRSGANEKLFF. The DNA for the CDR3 is TGTGCCAGCAGTTTACGGTCAGGGGCTAATGAAAAACTGTTTTTT.